The 25 T cell receptor beta chains below come from one sample, sequenced in a study of neurological immune-mediated disorders. TCRdb re-called the 5' RACE reads with MiXCR, one entry per CDR3 protein. The sample lists just under 40,000 distinct CDR3 sequences, 7% to 8.5% occurring once. Sequencing was carried out using CD4+ T cells from blood. Receptors were obtained from a man aged 45-65 years in good health.

In this sample, this clonotype turned up many times. V gene TRBV20-1 combines with J gene TRBJ2-1; 12 nucleotides agree with TRBD2. The length of the CDR3 is 15 residues. The germline V gene encodes CDR1 DFQATT and CDR2 SNEGSKA (reference sequence). Unmatched junction bases numbered 4, after V lost 3 bases and J lost 4 bases. DNA of the CDR3: TGCAGTGCTAGTGATCTAGCGGGAGGGTACAATGAGCAGTTCTTC. Translating gives CSASDLAGGYNEQFF.

This clonotype occurred many times. V usage is TRBV20-1 and J usage is TRBJ2-1; 8 bases agree with TRBD2. Germline-derived CDR1 and CDR2 are DFQATT and SNEGSKA (reference sequence). The CDR3 runs 16 residues. Germline trimming cut 0 bases from V and 9 bases from J; bases unmatched to any gene: 13. CDR3: CSARDRGGRSFTEQFF. The CDR3 DNA reads TGCAGTGCTAGAGATCGAGGCGGGAGGTCTTTCACTGAGCAGTTCTTC.

This clonotype has a count of ten or more. CDR3 DNA sequence: TGCGCCAGCAGCCTCACCGGGAAGGGGACCTACAATGAGCAGTTCTTC. Its translation is CASSLTGKGTYNEQFF. The chain couples TRBV5-1 to TRBJ2-1; D is tentatively TRBD1 or TRBD2 (5 bases each). This CDR3 has 16 residues. Trimming left V 4 bases short and J 2 bases short, with 16 bases between. Germline V gene lookup returns CDR1 SGHRS and CDR2 YFSETQ.

This clonotype qualifies as medium-sized. As DNA, the CDR3 is TGCAGTGCTAGATCCCCACTAGCGACTGGCGAGCAGTACTTC. Protein: CSARSPLATGEQYF. The chain has TRBV20-1 and TRBJ2-7; 7 bases are a match to TRBD2. The CDR3 consists of 14 residues. The germline CDR1 and CDR2 sequences are DFQATT and SNEGSKA (reference sequence). The trim removed 2 bases at V and 6 bases at J, leaving 10 bases unmatched.

This clonotype was seen repeatedly, ten times or more. Being one base from a much bigger clone, this may be a read error. The chain recombines TRBV5-1 with TRBJ2-5, with a tentative D call TRBD1 (5 bases). Germline loops: CDR1 SGHRS, CDR2 YFSETQ. The CDR3 length is 14 residues. V was shortened by 0 bases and J by 2 bases, with 8 bases between the two germline ends. DNA for the CDR3: TGCGCCAGCAGCTTGGCGAACAGGCAAGAGACCCAGTACTTC. Protein product: CASSLANRQETQYF.

This clonotype was detected ten times or more. The V and J genes are TRBV5-1 and TRBJ1-3; no definite D call. Trimming cost V 4 bases and J 4 bases, with 12 bases left between them. The CDR3 loop spans 14 amino acids. Germline CDR1 and CDR2: SGHRS and YFSETQ. This CDR3 is CASSEGVRGNTIYF. CDR3 nucleotide sequence: TGCGCCAGCAGCGAGGGCGTCCGGGGAAACACCATATATTTT. Using reference TRBV5-1 and TRBJ1-3 for the parts outside the CDR3, the full variable domain is KAGVTQTPRYLIKTRGQQVTLSCSPISGHRSVSWYQQTPGQGLQFLFEYFSETQRNKGNFPGRFSGRQFSNSRSEMNVSTLELGDSALYLCASSEGVRGNTIYFGEGSWLTVV.

Many counts were recorded for this clonotype. The V call is TRBV19, the J call TRBJ2-3; tentative D call: TRBD1 (5 bases). CDR3 length: 15 residues. Germline CDR1 and CDR2: LNHDA and SQIVND (reference sequence). V lost 3 bases and J lost 2, with 12 bases in between. The CDR3 nucleotides are TGTGCCAGTAGTATGGGGCCTACGGACACAGATACGCAGTATTTT. Translating gives CASSMGPTDTDTQYF. Complete variable domain (other parts from reference TRBV19 and TRBJ2-3): DGGITQSPKYLFRKEGQNVTLSCEQNLNHDAMYWYRQDPGQGLRLIYYSQIVNDFQKGDIAEGYSVSREKKESFPLTVTSAQKNPTAFYLCASSMGPTDTDTQYFGPGTRLTVL.

Many counts were recorded for this clonotype. CDR3 sequence (DNA): TGTGCCAGCAGCCCTGGGGCCAACGTCCTGACTTTC. It specifies CASSPGANVLTF. The rearrangement uses TRBV14 and TRBJ2-6; no clear D. Germline V gene sequence: CDR1 SGHDN, CDR2 FVKESK. Trimming cost V 4 bases and J 2 bases, with 0 bases left between them. The CDR3 is 12 residues long.

This clonotype was seen ten or more times. The V call is TRBV28, the J call TRBJ2-4, with D tentatively TRBD2 (6 bases). Per germline, CDR1 MDHEN and CDR2 SYDVKM. Trimming stripped 8 bases from V and 3 bases from J, with 14 bases between. The CDR3 runs 14 residues. The CDR3 DNA sequence: TGTGCCAGCTCGGGACGGGGAGGCAAAAACATTCAGTACTTC. It translates to CASSGRGGKNIQYF.

Many counts were recorded for this clonotype. This chain uses TRBV4-1 with TRBJ2-7; 8 bases are a match to TRBD2. Germline-derived CDR1 and CDR2 are MGHRA and YSYEKL. Trimming removed 0 bases from V and 10 bases from J; junction bases left unmatched: 8. There are 14 residues in the CDR3. CDR3 amino acids: CASSQEPGLGFQYF. For the CDR3, the DNA is TGCGCCAGCAGCCAAGAGCCGGGACTAGGTTTCCAGTACTTC.

This clonotype was seen at least ten times. This rearrangement joins TRBV4-1 to TRBJ1-5; possibly TRBD1 for D (5 bases). Per germline, CDR1 MGHRA and CDR2 YSYEKL. The CDR3 loop spans 17 amino acids. Trimming pared 3 bases from V and 4 bases from J, leaving 19 bases between. For the CDR3, the DNA is TGCGCCAGCAGCCAGGGGGGACTCGCGGGGGGAAATCAGCCCCAGCATTTT. Protein: CASSQGGLAGGNQPQHF.

This chain connects TRBV4-3 to TRBJ2-7; D remains unclear. The V gene lost 1 base and the J gene lost 2 bases, with 6 bases spanning the gap. The germline CDR1 and CDR2 sequences are LGHNA and YSLEER. CDR3 length equals 13 residues. CDR3 amino acids: CASSQAQAYEQYF. The DNA for the CDR3 is TGCGCCAGCAGCCAAGCCCAGGCCTACGAGCAGTACTTC.

This clonotype came up many times. The gene calls are TRBV4-3 and TRBJ2-4, with 9 positions matching TRBD2. Germline V CDR1 and CDR2: LGHNA, YSLEER. The CDR3 covers 14 residues. J lost 7 bases, V lost 1 base, and 2 bases had no gene match. The CDR3 nucleotides read TGCGCCAGCAGCCAAGTTAGCGGGAGTAACATTCAGTACTTC. Protein: CASSQVSGSNIQYF.

This clonotype was seen at least ten times. This chain uses TRBV7-9 with TRBJ2-4; tentatively, D is TRBD1 (5 bases). The germline V and J ends were trimmed by 0 bases and 3 bases, with 9 bases remaining between them. Per the germline V gene, CDR1 is SEHNR and CDR2 is FQNEAQ (reference sequence). CDR3 length: 15 residues. CDR3 protein: CASSLAWQGKNIQYF. The CDR3, as DNA: TGTGCCAGCAGCTTAGCGTGGCAGGGCAAAAACATTCAGTACTTC.

By share of the sample, this clonotype is medium-sized. The chain joins TRBV29-1 to TRBJ1-5; a possible D gene is TRBD1 (6 bases). Germline assignment: CDR1 SQVTM and CDR2 ANQGSEA. V shed 8 bases and J shed 0 bases, with 14 bases lying between them. The CDR3 sequence is 14 residues long. CDR3: CSTKQGGSNQPQHF. DNA of the CDR3: TGCAGCACGAAACAGGGTGGTAGCAATCAGCCCCAGCATTTT.

This clonotype was found many times. Here the CDR3 reads CSAGPGQYNQPQHF. The DNA of the CDR3 is TGCAGTGCGGGTCCGGGACAGTACAATCAGCCCCAGCATTTT. This chain uses TRBV20-1 with TRBJ1-5; TRBD1 aligns across 7 bases. V lost 6 bases and J lost 3; bases outside the gene matches: 8. The CDR3 sequence is 14 residues long. Looked up from germline, CDR1 is DFQATT and CDR2 is SNEGSKA (reference sequence).

Many counts were recorded for this clonotype. The CDR3 sequence is CASMQGGPHNEQFF. The CDR3 region has the DNA TGTGCCAGTATGCAGGGGGGGCCGCACAATGAGCAGTTCTTC. This chain joins TRBV6-6 and TRBJ2-1, with D perhaps matching TRBD1 or TRBD2 (7 bases each). This CDR3 contains 14 residues. Germline V gene sequence: CDR1 MNHNY, CDR2 SVGAGI (reference sequence). V shed 9 bases and J shed 5 bases, with 17 bases lying between them.

This clonotype was seen ten or more times. The rearrangement uses TRBV18 and TRBJ2-3, with no clear D. Germline V gives CDR1 KGHSH, CDR2 LQKENI. This CDR3 is 13 amino acids long. V lost 0 bases to trimming and J lost 1 base, with 2 bases between them. Here the CDR3 reads CASSPPGTDTQYF. In DNA form, the CDR3 reads TGTGCCAGCTCACCACCGGGCACAGATACGCAGTATTTT. Combining the CDR3 with reference TRBV18 and TRBJ2-3 gives the whole variable domain NAGVMQNPRHLVRRRGQEARLRCSPMKGHSHVYWYRQLPEEGLKFMVYLQKENIIDESGMPKERFSAEFPKEGPSILRIQQVVRGDSAAYFCASSPPGTDTQYFGPGTRLTVL.

This clonotype was seen ten or more times. CDR3 nucleotide sequence: TGCAGTGCTACGACCCCGTGGGGGCGAAATGAGCAGTTCTTC. Translating gives CSATTPWGRNEQFF. The J gene is TRBJ2-1, the V gene TRBV20-1; D might be TRBD1 (6 bases). This CDR3 region has 14 residues. CDR1 and CDR2 (germline): DFQATT, SNEGSKA (reference sequence). Trimming took 4 bases from V and 7 from J, leaving 17 bases between them.

This clonotype was seen ten or more times. The chain combines TRBV3-1 with TRBJ2-7; D not certain. Germline V gives CDR1 LGHDT, CDR2 YNNKEL (reference sequence). Trimming took 0 bases from V and 4 from J, leaving 10 bases between them. This CDR3 is built from 14 residues. CDR3 sequence reads: CASSQEIRWYEQYF. The CDR3, as DNA: TGTGCCAGCAGCCAAGAGATCAGGTGGTACGAGCAGTACTTC.

This clonotype occurred many times. The chain recombines TRBV28 with TRBJ2-3; the D gene is possibly TRBD2 (5 bases). Per the germline V gene, CDR1 is MDHEN and CDR2 is SYDVKM. Deletions cut 8 bases from V and 8 bases from J, with 11 bases between. This CDR3 is built from 11 residues. Here the CDR3 reads CASLAGGTQYF. CDR3 in DNA: TGTGCCAGCCTTGCCGGAGGTACGCAGTATTTT. Full variable domain (missing parts from reference TRBV28 and TRBJ2-3): DVKVTQSSRYLVKRTGEKVFLECVQDMDHENMFWYRQDPGLGLRLIYFSYDVKMKEKGDIPEGYSVSREKKERFSLILESASTNQTSMYLCASLAGGTQYFGPGTRLTVL.

This clonotype has a count of ten or more. The chain recombines TRBV7-6 with TRBJ2-5, with 11 bases lining up with TRBD2. There are 13 residues in the CDR3. Germline loops: CDR1 SGHVS, CDR2 FNYEAQ. Trimming cost V 9 bases and J 7 bases; bases outside gene matches: 7. CDR3 DNA: TGTGCCAGTAGCGGGAGGGCCTCAGGGACCCAGTACTTC. Amino acid sequence: CASSGRASGTQYF. Supplemented by reference TRBV7-6 and TRBJ2-5, the full variable domain reads GAGVSQSPRYKVTKRGQDVALRCDPISGHVSLYWYRQALGQGPEFLTYFNYEAQQDKSGLPNDRFSAERPEGSISTLTIQRTEQRDSAMYRCASSGRASGTQYFGPGTRLLVL.

This clonotype has ten or more counts. The V gene is TRBV4-1, the J gene TRBJ2-4, with TRBD2 matching 9 bases. Trimming removed 0 bases from V and 6 bases from J; junction bases left unmatched: 12. The CDR3 runs to 18 residues. Germline CDR1 and CDR2: MGHRA and YSYEKL. CDR3 amino acids: CASSQDLSREGRLNIQYF. CDR3 DNA: TGCGCCAGCAGCCAAGACCTATCGCGGGAGGGCCGGTTAAACATTCAGTACTTC.

This clonotype was observed at least ten times. The chain combines TRBV20-1 with TRBJ2-7; D may correspond to TRBD1 or TRBD2 (5 bases each). The CDR3 sequence is 14 residues long. Germline values: CDR1 DFQATT, CDR2 SNEGSKA (reference sequence). The germline V and J ends were trimmed by 1 base and 2 bases, with 12 bases remaining between them. This CDR3 is CSARGGVRTYEQYF. The CDR3 bases are TGCAGTGCTAGAGGAGGGGTAAGGACCTACGAGCAGTACTTC.

This clonotype came up a few times. V gene TRBV18 combines with J gene TRBJ1-2; TRBD1 aligns across 8 bases. The CDR3 has 14 residues. Germline CDR1 KGHSH, CDR2 LQKENI. J gave up 8 bases and V 0 bases, and 5 bases lay outside the gene matches. The CDR3 coding sequence is TGTGCCAGCTCACCACCGGGACAGGCTTCCGGCTACACCTTC. Its protein is CASSPPGQASGYTF.